The rows below give T cell receptor beta chains drawn from one sample of a study of vaccination effects on CD4 cells after COVID-19. Produced via immunoSEQ multiplex PCR; TCRdb's table is partial and in-frame only. In the table there are some 22,000 clones, 73% of which are singletons. Their antigens remain unidentified. This material consisted of CD4+ T cells from PBMCs cultured with HCoV-NL63 spike peptides, taken before COVID-19 vaccination. The source is a human donor who received a COVID-19 vaccine. The CDR3 runs from the conserved cysteine through the conserved F or W. A D gene is named only where the DNA matches it firmly. Clone size, where shown, is once, few, many, or a class for clones that have expanded.

>.|TRBV7-7|.|TRBJ2-1|12
TGTGCTAGCAGCTTAGGACTAAATGAGCAGTTCTTC
CASSLGLNEQFF
>.|TRBV10-3|.|TRBJ1-5|13
TGTGCCATCAGTGAGCAGCCCAATCAGCCCCAGCATTTT
CAISEQPNQPQHF
>.|TRBV28|.|TRBJ2-7|15
TGTGCCAGCAGTTCGGGGGTGAGGGCCAGGGGCGAGCAGTACTTC
CASSSGVRARGEQYF
>.|TRBV6-5|.|TRBJ1-2|14
TGTGCCAGCAGCGGGGGAGGGAGCCACTATGGCTACACCTTC
CASSGGGSHYGYTF
>TRBD1|TRBV18|.|TRBJ1-1|16
TGTGCCAGCTCTAGGGACAGGGCGGTGGCGAACACTGAAGCTTTCTTT
CASSRDRAVANTEAFF
>.|TRBV4-1|.|TRBJ2-2|14
TGCGCCAGCAGCCTCGGGCCCTCTACCGGGGAGCTGTTTTTT
CASSLGPSTGELFF
>.|TRBV19|.|TRBJ1-1|13
TGTGCCAGTAGTAAAAGGGGGATCACTGAAGCTTTCTTT
CASSKRGITEAFF
>.|TRBV7-9|.|TRBJ1-3|16
TGTGCCAGCAGCTCCCAAGCGGGGGGCAAAGGAAACACCATATATTTT
CASSSQAGGKGNTIYF
>.|TRBV5-4|.|TRBJ2-2|13
TGTGCCAGCAGCTTGATGAACACCGGGGAGCTGTTTTTT
CASSLMNTGELFF
>.|TRBV11-1|.|TRBJ2-5|14
TGTGCCAGCAGCTTAACTACAGGGCAAGAGACCCAGTACTTC
CASSLTTGQETQYF
>.|TRBV7-3|.|TRBJ2-7|15
TGTGCCAGCAGCTTATCTGCCGGTTCAGTCTACGAGCAGTACTTC
CASSLSAGSVYEQYF
>.|TRBV18|.|TRBJ2-4|15
TGTGCCAGCTCACCACTGCCGAGGGTGGTTAACATTCAGTACTTC
CASSPLPRVVNIQYF
>TRBD1|TRBV6-4|once|TRBJ2-1|14
TGTGCCAGCAGTAGGGGACAGAGTCACAATGAGCAGTTCTTC
CASSRGQSHNEQFF
>TRBD1|TRBV27|.|TRBJ1-2|13
TGTGCCAGCACCCGGACAGGGAAAGATGGCTACACCTTC
CASTRTGKDGYTF
>TRBD2|TRBV7-3|.|TRBJ2-3|17
TGTGCCAGCAGCCTTGGGACTAGCGGGGCTAGCACAGATACGCAGTATTTT
CASSLGTSGASTDTQYF
>TRBD1|TRBV29-1|.|TRBJ2-1|18
TGCAGCGTTGAAGATGGGCTCAGGGGACAGGGATTCTACAATGAGCAGTTCTTC
CSVEDGLRGQGFYNEQFF
>.|TRBV24-1|.|TRBJ2-1|13
TGTGCCACCAGTGACCGTCGTTTTAATGAGCAGTTCTTC
CATSDRRFNEQFF
>.|TRBV3-1/TRBV3-2|.|TRBJ2-7|12
TGTGCCAGCAGCCTACCTGGAGGGGGGCGGATGTTC
CASSLPGGGRMF
>TRBD2|TRBV27|few|TRBJ2-7|14
TGTGCCAGCACGACTAGCCCAGCGTCCAGCGAGCAGTACTTC
CASTTSPASSEQYF
>.|TRBV2|.|TRBJ2-1|11
TGTGCCAGCGGGATCATCTATGAGCAGTTCTTC
CASGIIYEQFF
>.|TRBV18|.|TRBJ2-7|13
TGTGCCAGCTGGGACCGTAGCTCCTACGAGCAGTACTTC
CASWDRSSYEQYF
>.|TRBV5-1|few|TRBJ2-2|16
TGCGCCAGCAGCTTGATGGGGGTCCTGAACACCGGGGAGCTGTTTTTT
CASSLMGVLNTGELFF
>.|TRBV29-1|.|TRBJ2-4|14
TGCAGCGTTCGGCCCAGCCTAGCCAAAAACATTCAGTACTTC
CSVRPSLAKNIQYF
>TRBD2|TRBV19|.|TRBJ2-7|13
TGTGCCAGTAGTATAGATGGGAGGGCTCGGCAGTACTTC
CASSIDGRARQYF
>.|TRBV30|.|TRBJ2-2|14
TGTGCCTGGAGTTCCAGGGATGGCACCGGGGAGCTGTTTTTT
CAWSSRDGTGELFF